This T cell receptor (beta chain) appears in the sequencing data of a study of blood T cell repertoires in COVID-19. Study overall: Samples came from the United States, Italy and Spain, spanning acute and convalescent COVID-19. From T cells, B-cell-depleted T cells, or PBMCs came the material, which was cDNA or gDNA.

Original data processing: Amplification of reference gene primers was used by the study to estimate nucleated cell counts. The data were produced by immunoSEQ multiplex PCR, yet TCRdb's version contains in-frame clones alone and is incomplete. The D gene and trimming were derived from the DNA, and the V and J assignments and clone size from that table. The repertoire holds about 240,000 clones, with 83% as singletons. The sequenced sample was peripheral blood. The TCR was taken from a human donor in a cohort sampled during active COVID-19.

The CDR3 region is CATSRDYPGGAFF. DNA for the CDR3: TGTGCCACCAGCAGAGACTACCCAGGGGGGGCTTTCTTT. J is TRBJ1-1 and V is TRBV15; TRBD1 aligns across 7 bases. Germline CDR1 and CDR2: LNHNV and YYDKDF (reference sequence). Unmatched junction bases numbered 6, after V lost 0 bases and J lost 11 bases. The CDR3 extends over 13 amino acids.